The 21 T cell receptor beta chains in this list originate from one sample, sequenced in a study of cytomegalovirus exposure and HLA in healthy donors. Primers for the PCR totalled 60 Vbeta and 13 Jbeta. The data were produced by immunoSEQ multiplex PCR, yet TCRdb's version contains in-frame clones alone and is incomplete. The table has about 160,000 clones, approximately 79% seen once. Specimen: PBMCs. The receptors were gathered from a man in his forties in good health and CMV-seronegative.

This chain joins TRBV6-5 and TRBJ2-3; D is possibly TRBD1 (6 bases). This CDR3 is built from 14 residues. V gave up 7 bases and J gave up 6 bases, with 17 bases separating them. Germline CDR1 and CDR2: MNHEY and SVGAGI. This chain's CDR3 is CASKDRTARDTQYF. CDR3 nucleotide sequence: TGTGCCAGCAAGGATCGGACAGCTAGGGATACGCAGTATTTT.

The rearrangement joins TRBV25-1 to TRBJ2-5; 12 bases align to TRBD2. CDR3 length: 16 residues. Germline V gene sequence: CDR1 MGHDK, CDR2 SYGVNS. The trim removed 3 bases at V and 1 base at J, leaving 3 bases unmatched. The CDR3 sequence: CASSDPLAGGQETQYF. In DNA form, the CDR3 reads TGTGCCAGCAGTGACCCACTAGCGGGGGGCCAAGAGACCCAGTACTTC.

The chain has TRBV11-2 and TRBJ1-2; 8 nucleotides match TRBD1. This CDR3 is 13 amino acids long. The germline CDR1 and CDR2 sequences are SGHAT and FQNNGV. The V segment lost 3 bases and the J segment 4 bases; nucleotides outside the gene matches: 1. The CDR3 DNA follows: TGTGCCAGCAGCTTTCAGGGGGCCTATGGCTACACCTTC. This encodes CASSFQGAYGYTF.

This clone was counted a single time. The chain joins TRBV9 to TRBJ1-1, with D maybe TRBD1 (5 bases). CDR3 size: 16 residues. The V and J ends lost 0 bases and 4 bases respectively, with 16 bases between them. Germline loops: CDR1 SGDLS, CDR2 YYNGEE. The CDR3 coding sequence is TGTGCCAGCAGCGTAGGGCGGATGGGGGGTCCCACTGAAGCTTTCTTT. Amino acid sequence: CASSVGRMGGPTEAFF.

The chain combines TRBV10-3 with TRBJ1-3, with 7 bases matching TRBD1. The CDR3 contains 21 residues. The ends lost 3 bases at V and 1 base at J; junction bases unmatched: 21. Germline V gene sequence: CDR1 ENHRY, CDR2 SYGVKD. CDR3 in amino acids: CAISDRWALGQSDTSGNTIYF. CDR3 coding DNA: TGTGCCATCAGTGATCGGTGGGCGTTGGGACAGTCAGATACTTCTGGAAACACCATATATTTT.

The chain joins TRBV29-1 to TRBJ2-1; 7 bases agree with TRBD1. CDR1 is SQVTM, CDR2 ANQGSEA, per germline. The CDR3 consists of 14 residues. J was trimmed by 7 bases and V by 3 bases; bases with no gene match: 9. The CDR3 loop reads CSVEWWVRGNEQFF. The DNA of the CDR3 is TGCAGCGTTGAGTGGTGGGTCAGGGGGAATGAGCAGTTCTTC.

This chain's CDR3 is CASSGRGTYNEQFF. In DNA, the CDR3 is TGTGCCAGCAGTGGGCGGGGAACCTACAATGAGCAGTTCTTC. The rearrangement links TRBV2 to TRBJ2-1, with D perhaps matching TRBD2 (6 bases). V was trimmed by 4 bases and J by 2 bases, leaving 9 bases between them. Germline V CDR1 and CDR2: SNHLY, FYNNEI. This CDR3 contains 14 residues. Full variable domain (rest looked up from reference TRBV2 and TRBJ2-1): EPEVTQTPSHQVTQMGQEVILRCVPISNHLYFYWYRQILGQKVEFLVSFYNNEISEKSEIFDDQFSVERPDGSNFTLKIRSTKLEDSAMYFCASSGRGTYNEQFFGPGTRLTVL.

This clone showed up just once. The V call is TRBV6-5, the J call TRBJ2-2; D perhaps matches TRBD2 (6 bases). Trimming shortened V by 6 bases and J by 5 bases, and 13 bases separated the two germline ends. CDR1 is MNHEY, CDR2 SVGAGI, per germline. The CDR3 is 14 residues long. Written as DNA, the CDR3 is TGTGCCAGCAGACCCGGAGGGCGGACCGGGGAGCTGTTTTTT. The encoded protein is CASRPGGRTGELFF.

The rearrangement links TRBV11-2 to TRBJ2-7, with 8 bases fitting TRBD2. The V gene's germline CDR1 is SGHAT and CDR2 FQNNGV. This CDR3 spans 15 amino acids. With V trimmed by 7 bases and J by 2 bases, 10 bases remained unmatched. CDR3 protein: CASTPSGGYPYEQYF. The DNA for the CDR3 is TGTGCCAGCACCCCCTCGGGGGGGTACCCCTACGAGCAGTACTTC.

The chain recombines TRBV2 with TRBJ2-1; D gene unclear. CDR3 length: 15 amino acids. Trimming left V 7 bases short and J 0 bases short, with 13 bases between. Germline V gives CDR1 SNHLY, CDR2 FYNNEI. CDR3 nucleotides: TGTGCCAGCAAGTTGACACTTCTCTCCTACAATGAGCAGTTCTTC. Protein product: CASKLTLLSYNEQFF.

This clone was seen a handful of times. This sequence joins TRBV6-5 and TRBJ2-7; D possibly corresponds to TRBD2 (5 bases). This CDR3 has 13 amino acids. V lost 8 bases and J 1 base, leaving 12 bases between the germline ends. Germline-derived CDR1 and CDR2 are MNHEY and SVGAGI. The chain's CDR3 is CASGTTGSYEQYF. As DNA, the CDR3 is TGTGCCAGCGGAACCACGGGATCCTACGAGCAGTACTTC.

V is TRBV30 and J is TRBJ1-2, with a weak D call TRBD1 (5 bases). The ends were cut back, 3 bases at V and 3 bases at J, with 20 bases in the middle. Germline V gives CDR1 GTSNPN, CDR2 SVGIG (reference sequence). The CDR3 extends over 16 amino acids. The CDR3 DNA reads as TGTGCCTGGAGGCCTCGGGGGGGACTGAGGGACTATGGCTACACCTTC. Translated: CAWRPRGGLRDYGYTF. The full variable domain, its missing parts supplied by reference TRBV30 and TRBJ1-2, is SQTIHQWPATLVQPVGSPLSLECTVEGTSNPNLYWYRQAAGRGLQLLFYSVGIGQISSEVPQNLSASRPQDRQFILSSKKLLLSDSGFYLCAWRPRGGLRDYGYTFGSGTRLTVV.

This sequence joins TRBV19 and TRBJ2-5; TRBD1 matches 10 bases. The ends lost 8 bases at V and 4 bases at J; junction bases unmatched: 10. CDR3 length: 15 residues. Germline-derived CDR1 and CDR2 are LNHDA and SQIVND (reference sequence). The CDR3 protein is CASGTGTGEGETQYF. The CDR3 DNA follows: TGTGCCAGTGGTACCGGGACAGGGGAGGGAGAGACCCAGTACTTC. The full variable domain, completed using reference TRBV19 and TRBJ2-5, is DGGITQSPKYLFRKEGQNVTLSCEQNLNHDAMYWYRQDPGQGLRLIYYSQIVNDFQKGDIAEGYSVSREKKESFPLTVTSAQKNPTAFYLCASGTGTGEGETQYFGPGTRLLVL.

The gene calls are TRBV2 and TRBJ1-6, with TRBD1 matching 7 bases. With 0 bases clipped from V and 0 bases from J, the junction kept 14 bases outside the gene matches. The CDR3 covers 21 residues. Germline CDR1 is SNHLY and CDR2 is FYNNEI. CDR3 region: CASSEAEGQSFYSSYNSPLHF. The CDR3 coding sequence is TGTGCCAGCAGTGAAGCGGAGGGACAGTCCTTCTACAGCTCCTATAATTCACCCCTCCACTTT.

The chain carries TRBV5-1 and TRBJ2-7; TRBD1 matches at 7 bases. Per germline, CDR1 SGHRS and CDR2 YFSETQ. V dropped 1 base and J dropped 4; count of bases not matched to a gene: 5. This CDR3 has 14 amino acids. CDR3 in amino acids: CASSLPGQRYEQYF. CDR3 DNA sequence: TGCGCCAGCAGCTTGCCGGGACAGCGGTACGAGCAGTACTTC.

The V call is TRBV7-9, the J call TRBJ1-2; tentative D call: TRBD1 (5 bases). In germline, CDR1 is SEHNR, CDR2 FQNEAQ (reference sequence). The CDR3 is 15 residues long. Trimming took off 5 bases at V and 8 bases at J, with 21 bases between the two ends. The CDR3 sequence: CASSPDGRAKCGYTF. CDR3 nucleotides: TGTGCCAGCAGCCCAGACGGCAGGGCCAAGTGCGGCTACACCTTC.

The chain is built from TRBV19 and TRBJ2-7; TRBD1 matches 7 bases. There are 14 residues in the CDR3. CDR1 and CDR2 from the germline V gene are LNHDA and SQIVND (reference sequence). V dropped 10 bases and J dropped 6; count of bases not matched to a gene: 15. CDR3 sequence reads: CATSLLPAGGEQYF. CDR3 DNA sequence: TGTGCCACCAGCCTACTACCTGCAGGGGGCGAGCAGTACTTC.

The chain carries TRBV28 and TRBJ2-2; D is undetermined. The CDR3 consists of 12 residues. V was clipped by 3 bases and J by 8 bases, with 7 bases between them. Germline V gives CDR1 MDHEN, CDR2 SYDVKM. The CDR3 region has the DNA TGTGCCAGCAGTTTTAGATCTGGGGAGCTGTTTTTT. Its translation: CASSFRSGELFF.

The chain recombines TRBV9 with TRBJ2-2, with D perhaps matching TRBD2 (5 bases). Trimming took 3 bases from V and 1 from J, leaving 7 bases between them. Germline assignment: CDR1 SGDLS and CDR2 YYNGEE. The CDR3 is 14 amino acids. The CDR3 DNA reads TGTGCCAGCAGCGCCCGGGAGAACACCGGGGAGCTGTTTTTT. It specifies CASSARENTGELFF.

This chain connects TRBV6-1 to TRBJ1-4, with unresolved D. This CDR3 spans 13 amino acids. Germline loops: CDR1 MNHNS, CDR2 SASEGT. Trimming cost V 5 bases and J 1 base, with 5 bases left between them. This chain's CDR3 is CASSLRTNEKLFF. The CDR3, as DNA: TGTGCCAGCAGTCTTCGAACTAATGAAAAACTGTTTTTT.

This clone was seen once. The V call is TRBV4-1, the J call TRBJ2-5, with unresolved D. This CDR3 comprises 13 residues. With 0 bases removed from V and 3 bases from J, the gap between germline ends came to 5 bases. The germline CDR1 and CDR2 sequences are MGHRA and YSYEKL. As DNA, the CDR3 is TGCGCCAGCAGCCAAGACGTAGAAGAGACCCAGTACTTC. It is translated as CASSQDVEETQYF.